This T cell receptor (beta chain) was captured in a study of vaccination effects on CD4 cells after COVID-19. The wider study: Sampling of two convalescent patients took place 16 days and one week prior to vaccination.

Sequencing in the ViraFEST assay came after antigen-specific CD4+ T cells had been expanded with viral peptide pools, which were used to stimulate PBMC. Scientists isolated CD4+ T cells after an approximately ten-day culture period ended. This person's SARS-CoV-2 infection, confirmed by PCR, occurred between March and December 2020. Measured with immunoSEQ multiplex PCR; TCRdb has only the in-frame clones, and not every one. The table records nearly 45,000 clones, roughly 65% of them present only once. On this clone itself: Its antigen is unknown.

J lost 4 bases, V lost 4 bases, and 8 bases had no gene match. Germline assignment: CDR1 SGDLS and CDR2 YYNGEE. The CDR3 is 16 residues long. The clonotype was recovered from a human donor who had a prior SARS-CoV-2 infection. The sequences come from CD4+ T cells from PBMCs cultured with a peptide pool, collected before COVID-19 vaccination. The V and J genes are TRBV9 and TRBJ2-3, with 11 positions matching TRBD2. The CDR3 is CASSPDSGRAPDTQYF. The CDR3 DNA sequence: TGTGCCAGCAGCCCAGATAGCGGGAGGGCCCCAGATACGCAGTATTTT.